Below are 27 T cell receptor beta chains sequenced from a single sample in a study of regulatory T cells in long-lasting Graves disease. HTBI primers from iRepertoire and Arm-PCR of CDR3 regions yielded the TCR beta libraries. A single record per CDR3 protein comes from TCRdb applying MiXCR to the multiplex PCR reads. This table holds hundreds of thousands of distinct CDR3 sequences, roughly 14% found once. Time point reported: newly diagnosed GD, antithyroid drugs for less than 3 months. PBMC-extracted RNA yielded the TCR library. This sample was also put to use in a study of T cells in Graves' hyperthyroidism and ophthalmopathy.

The sample here was peripheral blood mononuclear cells (PBMCs), taken at new diagnosis, from a patient treated with antithyroid drugs. All receptors derive from a man aged 25-40 years with Graves disease.

This clonotype was seen repeatedly, ten times or more. The CDR3 loop is CATSDFRGQPQHF. CDR3 coding DNA: TGTGCCACCAGTGATTTTCGGGGTCAGCCCCAGCATTTT. This chain connects TRBV24-1 to TRBJ1-5; D call uncertain. Trimming took off 1 base at V and 6 bases at J, with 6 bases between the two ends. Germline values: CDR1 KGHDR, CDR2 SFDVKD. The CDR3 covers 13 residues.

This clonotype was found many times. The V and J genes are TRBV7-9 and TRBJ1-3; D is unclear. This CDR3 contains 17 residues. Germline V CDR1 and CDR2: SEHNR, FQNEAQ (reference sequence). Deletions cut 5 bases from V and 0 bases from J, with 17 bases between. The CDR3 protein is CASSVGGLDLSGNTIYF. The CDR3 DNA follows: TGTGCCAGCAGCGTGGGCGGCCTGGACCTCTCTGGAAACACCATATATTTT.

The V gene is TRBV7-9, the J gene TRBJ2-3; 8 bases match TRBD2. This CDR3 spans 15 amino acids. Unmatched junction bases numbered 5, after V lost 3 bases and J lost 3 bases. CDR1 is SEHNR, CDR2 FQNEAQ, per germline (reference sequence). The CDR3, as DNA: TGTGCCAGCAGCTTGGACAGCGGGAGAACAGATACGCAGTATTTT. Translation: CASSLDSGRTDTQYF.

About this clonotype: This sequence may be a read error, since a much larger clone differs from it by one base. The chain carries TRBV29-1 and TRBJ1-1, with D tentatively TRBD1 (5 bases). Per the germline V gene, CDR1 is SQVTM and CDR2 is ANQGSEA. The germline V and J ends were trimmed by 8 bases and 5 bases, with 15 bases remaining between them. This CDR3 has 12 amino acids. The CDR3 region has the DNA TGCAGCACCAGATATTCAGGGACTGAAGCTTTCTTT. Its protein product is CSTRYSGTEAFF.

This clonotype was observed many times. V and J are TRBV6-1 and TRBJ2-2; no firm D call. Trimming cost V 6 bases and J 2 bases, with 10 bases left between them. The germline CDR1 and CDR2 sequences are MNHNS and SASEGT. CDR3 length: 14 amino acids. This CDR3 reads CASRRQINTGELFF. CDR3 nucleotide sequence: TGTGCCAGCAGGCGGCAGATTAACACCGGGGAGCTGTTTTTT.

V gene TRBV5-6 combines with J gene TRBJ2-4, with D perhaps being TRBD1 or TRBD2 (5 bases each). Germline CDR1 is SGHDT and CDR2 is YYEEEE. The CDR3 is made up of 16 amino acids. The ends were cut back, 4 bases at V and 1 base at J, with 15 bases in the middle. The CDR3 DNA is TGTGCCAGCAGCCCTTTGGGGGTTGGGGCCAAAAACATTCAGTACTTC. This sequence encodes CASSPLGVGAKNIQYF.

Ten or more counts support this clonotype. This chain links TRBV11-3 with TRBJ2-3; D not certain. Germline CDR1 reads SGHNT; CDR2 reads YENEEA. Deletions cut 4 bases from V and 4 bases from J, with 6 bases between. The CDR3 has 12 amino acids. The chain's CDR3 is CASSSTADTQYF. In nucleotides, the CDR3 is TGTGCCAGCAGCTCGACGGCAGATACGCAGTATTTT.

This clonotype was seen repeatedly, ten times or more. This chain connects TRBV28 to TRBJ1-4, with D possibly being TRBD1 (5 bases). Germline V gene sequence: CDR1 MDHEN, CDR2 SYDVKM. Trimming cost V 8 bases and J 5 bases, with 12 bases left between them. The CDR3 contains 13 residues. The CDR3 reads CASRGWGNEKLFF. In DNA, the CDR3 is TGTGCCAGCCGGGGATGGGGGAATGAAAAACTGTTTTTT.

This clonotype was counted ten times or more. The rearrangement links TRBV12-3 or TRBV12-4 to TRBJ1-2; D unclear. This CDR3 is 14 amino acids long. Trimming took 5 bases from V and 0 from J, leaving 10 bases between them. Here the CDR3 DNA reads TGTGCCAGCAGTCTCGGGTCTACTAACTATGGCTACACCTTC. This codes for CASSLGSTNYGYTF.

The rearrangement links TRBV20-1 to TRBJ2-1; 10 nucleotides align to TRBD2. V was clipped by 5 bases and J by 3 bases; unmatched bases: 7. The CDR3 extends over 15 amino acids. Looked up from germline, CDR1 is DFQATT and CDR2 is SNEGSKA (reference sequence). CDR3 DNA: TGCAGTGCTGAGAGCGGGAGGGCCTTCTACAATGAGCAGTTCTTC. Protein sequence: CSAESGRAFYNEQFF.

This clonotype has ten or more counts. This rearrangement joins TRBV7-2 to TRBJ2-7; 7 bases are a match to TRBD1. V shed 4 bases, J shed 0 bases, and the junction held 3 bases outside the gene matches. CDR3 length: 14 amino acids. From germline, CDR1 is SGHTA and CDR2 FQGNSA. The DNA for the CDR3 is TGTGCCAGCAGCTCCTACAGGGGCTCCTACGAGCAGTACTTC. The encoded protein is CASSSYRGSYEQYF.

This clonotype came up many times. This rearrangement joins TRBV30 to TRBJ2-2; 7 positions agree with TRBD1. V was pared by 0 bases and J by 3 bases, with 4 bases of the junction left unmatched. Germline CDR1 and CDR2: GTSNPN and SVGIG (reference sequence). The length of the CDR3 is 15 residues. CDR3 sequence reads: CAWSVQGSDTGELFF. The CDR3 nucleotides read TGTGCCTGGAGTGTACAGGGGTCGGACACCGGGGAGCTGTTTTTT.

This clonotype was counted ten times or more. The chain joins TRBV6-1 to TRBJ1-1, with a tentative D call TRBD1 (6 bases). Trimming removed 8 bases at V and 1 base at J, with 14 bases between. The CDR3 is made up of 14 amino acids. CDR1 is MNHNS, CDR2 SASEGT, per germline. This CDR3 reads CASRTGTPNTEAFF. CDR3 sequence (DNA): TGTGCCAGCCGCACCGGGACACCGAACACTGAAGCTTTCTTT.

This clonotype was recorded many times. The CDR3 sequence is CASSLYSEQYF. Here the CDR3 DNA reads TGTGCCAGCAGTCTTTACAGCGAGCAGTACTTC. V gene TRBV2 combines with J gene TRBJ2-7; D is unresolved. Trimming left V 5 bases short and J 6 bases short, with 8 bases between. The germline V gene encodes CDR1 SNHLY and CDR2 FYNNEI. CDR3 length equals 11 residues.

V and J are TRBV18 and TRBJ2-7; D perhaps matches TRBD1 (6 bases). This CDR3 spans 13 amino acids. CDR1 and CDR2 from the germline V gene are KGHSH and LQKENI. The V and J ends lost 2 bases and 4 bases respectively, with 9 bases between them. CDR3 DNA: TGTGCCAGCTCACCAAACAGGGCGTACGAGCAGTACTTC. Amino acids: CASSPNRAYEQYF.

This clonotype was observed at least ten times. The chain is built from TRBV6-4 and TRBJ2-3; a possible D gene is TRBD2 (5 bases). The V and J ends lost 3 bases and 3 bases respectively, with 7 bases between them. This CDR3 region has 13 residues. Germline CDR1 is MRHNA and CDR2 is SNTAGT. CDR3 sequence: CASSELATDTQYF. Here the CDR3 DNA reads TGTGCCAGCAGTGAGCTAGCTACAGATACGCAGTATTTT.

Comments on this clonotype: Just one base apart from a much larger clone, this may be a read error. The rearrangement uses TRBV7-9 and TRBJ2-3; no clear D. Trimming pared 5 bases from V and 6 bases from J, leaving 12 bases between. The CDR3 is made up of 13 amino acids. Germline lookup yields CDR1 SEHNR and CDR2 FQNEAQ (reference sequence). The CDR3 bases are TGTGCCAGCAGCCCCCCGGCCGGGGATACGCAGTATTTT. This sequence encodes CASSPPAGDTQYF.

Ten or more counts support this clonotype. This chain links TRBV12-3 or TRBV12-4 with TRBJ1-5; D gene ambiguous. Trimming shortened V by 2 bases and J by 0 bases, and 5 bases separated the two germline ends. This CDR3 comprises 14 residues. This CDR3 is CASSLRSSNQPQHF. The CDR3 DNA reads as TGTGCCAGCAGTTTACGATCTAGCAATCAGCCCCAGCATTTT.

This clonotype was observed at least ten times. This chain connects TRBV12-3 or TRBV12-4 to TRBJ2-7; 8 nucleotides match TRBD2. This CDR3 is built from 14 residues. The V and J ends lost 5 bases and 3 bases, in that order; junction bases with no gene match: 6. CDR3 DNA sequence: TGTGCCAGCAGTCCCAGCGGGAGCTTCTACGAGCAGTACTTC. This codes for CASSPSGSFYEQYF.

This clonotype occurred many times. The chain couples TRBV15 to TRBJ2-3; D could derive from TRBD1 or TRBD2 (5 bases each). CDR3 size: 14 residues. Germline V gene lookup returns CDR1 LNHNV and CDR2 YYDKDF (reference sequence). Trimming stripped 8 bases from V and 0 bases from J, with 12 bases between. In DNA form, the CDR3 reads TGTGCCACCGGGGACCGTAGAAGCACAGATACGCAGTATTTT. It is translated as CATGDRRSTDTQYF.

The chain joins TRBV15 to TRBJ2-6; D is ambiguous. The V end lost 0 bases, the J end lost 0 bases, and 9 bases lay between the germline ends. This CDR3 is built from 17 residues. From germline, CDR1 is LNHNV and CDR2 YYDKDF (reference sequence). CDR3 sequence: CATSRDLLISGANVLTF. The CDR3 DNA is TGTGCCACCAGCAGAGATTTGCTGATCTCTGGGGCCAACGTCCTGACTTTC.

The chain couples TRBV5-1 to TRBJ2-7; possibly TRBD1 or TRBD2 for D (5 bases each). From germline, CDR1 is SGHRS and CDR2 YFSETQ. Deletions cut 0 bases from V and 7 bases from J, with 14 bases between. This CDR3 spans 14 amino acids. The CDR3 here is CASSLGAGTQEQYF. The CDR3 DNA reads TGCGCCAGCAGCTTGGGGGCAGGGACCCAAGAGCAGTACTTC.

The V call is TRBV27, the J call TRBJ2-7; D is undetermined. The CDR3 consists of 14 residues. Trimming took 1 base from V and 2 from J, leaving 9 bases between them. CDR1 is MNHEY and CDR2 is SMNVEV in the germline V gene (reference sequence). CDR3 nucleotides: TGTGCCAGCAGTTTATTTGCGGCTACCTACGAGCAGTACTTC. It yields the protein CASSLFAATYEQYF.

The gene calls are TRBV2 and TRBJ1-5, with D perhaps TRBD1 (6 bases). Germline V lookup: CDR1 SNHLY, CDR2 FYNNEI. V was trimmed by 8 bases and J by 6 bases, leaving 14 bases between them. The CDR3 extends over 13 amino acids. The chain's CDR3 is CASALQGFQPQHF. The DNA of the CDR3 is TGTGCCAGCGCCCTACAGGGATTTCAGCCCCAGCATTTT. The entire variable domain, with the rest obtained from reference TRBV2 and TRBJ1-5, is as follows: EPEVTQTPSHQVTQMGQEVILRCVPISNHLYFYWYRQILGQKVEFLVSFYNNEISEKSEIFDDQFSVERPDGSNFTLKIRSTKLEDSAMYFCASALQGFQPQHFGDGTRLSIL.

The J gene is TRBJ2-4, the V gene TRBV5-6; D perhaps matches TRBD2 (8 bases). This CDR3 has 19 residues. V was trimmed by 7 bases and J by 3 bases, leaving 29 bases between them. Per germline, CDR1 SGHDT and CDR2 YYEEEE. DNA for the CDR3: TGTGCCAGCGGCCCGACGGGGGGGACAGCCCCAGTGGGCAAAAACATTCAGTACTTC. Protein sequence: CASGPTGGTAPVGKNIQYF.

This clonotype was seen only a few times. The V gene is TRBV11-3, the J gene TRBJ2-2; 14 nucleotides agree with TRBD2. CDR1 is SGHNT, CDR2 YENEEA, per germline. The ends lost 5 bases at V and 7 bases at J; junction bases unmatched: 6. This CDR3 has 16 amino acids. The CDR3: CASSPGTSGSGGELFF. The CDR3 DNA is TGTGCCAGCAGCCCAGGGACTAGCGGGAGTGGCGGGGAGCTGTTTTTT. The variable domain in full, with the rest retrieved from reference TRBV11-3 and TRBJ2-2, is EAGVVQSPRYKIIEKKQPVAFWCNPISGHNTLYWYLQNLGQGPELLIRYENEEAVDDSQLPKDRFSAERLKGVDSTLKIQPAELGDSAVYLCASSPGTSGSGGELFFGEGSRLTVL.

The CDR3 protein is CSARDGTSKATQYF. The CDR3 nucleotides are TGCAGTGCTAGAGATGGGACTAGCAAGGCTACGCAGTATTTT. The rearrangement uses TRBV20-1 and TRBJ2-3; 9 bases are shared with TRBD2. V shed 0 bases and J 8 bases; nucleotides not matched to a gene: 6. Looked up from germline, CDR1 is DFQATT and CDR2 is SNEGSKA (reference sequence). There are 14 residues in the CDR3.